A selection of T cell receptor beta chains follows, all from one sample in a study of regulatory T cells in long-lasting Graves disease. MiXCR was run by TCRdb on the multiplex PCR reads, yielding one entry per CDR3 protein. The table records about 620,000 distinct CDR3 sequences, about 15% of them present only once. The same specimen was also included in a second study, on T cells in Graves' hyperthyroidism and ophthalmopathy.

Source: peripheral blood mononuclear cells (PBMCs), taken at new diagnosis, from a patient treated with antithyroid drugs. Receptors originate from a woman in her 30s with Graves disease. CDR3s include the opening cysteine and the closing phenylalanine or tryptophan. A D gene is named only where the DNA matches it firmly. A row's size may be missing; if present it is once, few, many or a size class.

j_gene | abundance | v_gene | d_gene | CDR3aa | CDR3nt
TRBJ2-3 | NA | TRBV20-1 | NA | CSAPPTDTQYF | TGCAGTGCCCCTCCAACAGATACGCAGTATTTT
TRBJ1-6 | NA | TRBV20-1 | TRBD1 | CSARWTGGRVDSPLHF | TGCAGTGCTCGCTGGACAGGGGGCAGAGTCGATTCACCCCTCCACTTT
TRBJ2-5 | NA | TRBV24-1 | TRBD1 | CATSEFPDRGSKETQYF | TGTGCCACCAGTGAGTTTCCGGACAGGGGATCCAAAGAGACCCAGTACTTC
TRBJ2-2 | many | TRBV28 | NA | CASTTRWWGAGSTGELFF | TGTGCCAGCACCACTAGGTGGTGGGGGGCCGGTAGCACCGGGGAGCTGTTTTTT
TRBJ2-1 | once | TRBV11-3 | NA | CASSILFEDLGTRGADNEQFF | TGTGCCAGCAGCATACTATTCGAGGACCTGGGGACACGGGGGGCCGACAATGAGCAGTTCTTC
TRBJ2-2 | NA | TRBV5-6 | TRBD1 | CASIATGVTGELFF | TGTGCCAGCATCGCTACAGGGGTTACCGGGGAGCTGTTTTTT
TRBJ1-1 | many | TRBV29-1 | TRBD1 | CSDADRVMNTEAFF | TGCAGCGACGCGGACAGGGTGATGAACACTGAAGCTTTCTTT
TRBJ1-1 | many | TRBV20-1 | NA | CSAPGPTKNTEAFF | TGCAGTGCTCCCGGGCCGACAAAGAACACTGAAGCTTTCTTT
TRBJ2-1 | NA | TRBV20-1 | NA | CSATGTTYNEQFF | TGCAGTGCCACAGGGACTACCTACAATGAGCAGTTCTTC
TRBJ2-1 | few | TRBV6-5 | TRBD2 | CASSSLEGSGNEQFF | TGTGCCAGCAGTTCTCTCGAAGGTAGCGGGAACGAGCAGTTCTTC
TRBJ2-7 | many | TRBV16 | NA | CASSQGTSRSYEQYF | TGTGCCAGCAGCCAAGGAACCTCCCGAAGCTACGAGCAGTACTTC
TRBJ2-1 | NA | TRBV10-3 | TRBD2 | CAIREGGPHEQFF | TGTGCCATCAGAGAGGGAGGGCCGCATGAGCAGTTCTTC
TRBJ1-4 | NA | TRBV6-2/TRBV6-3 | NA | CASSYSGSANEKLFF | TGTGCCAGCAGTTACTCGGGGTCGGCTAATGAAAAACTGTTTTTT
TRBJ1-5 | many | TRBV12-3/TRBV12-4 | NA | CASTDQWTGNQPQHF | TGTGCCAGCACCGACCAGTGGACGGGTAATCAGCCCCAGCATTTT
TRBJ1-5 | many | TRBV24-1 | NA | CATSDLHRGNQPQHF | TGTGCCACCAGTGATTTGCACAGGGGCAATCAGCCCCAGCATTTT
TRBJ2-3 | NA | TRBV24-1 | TRBD1 | CATSAGQGIAADTQYF | TGTGCCACCAGTGCGGGACAGGGGATAGCGGCAGATACGCAGTATTTT
TRBJ1-6 | few | TRBV7-3 | NA | CASSFEGTSGSPLHF | TGTGCCAGCAGCTTCGAAGGGACTAGCGGTTCACCCCTCCACTTT
TRBJ1-4 | many | TRBV6-1 | NA | CASTPLGQPNEKLFF | TGTGCCAGCACCCCCCTGGGGCAGCCTAATGAAAAACTGTTTTTT
TRBJ1-5 | NA | TRBV28 | NA | CASILDSNQPQHF | TGTGCCAGCATACTAGATAGCAATCAGCCCCAGCATTTT
TRBJ2-1 | many | TRBV2 | TRBD2 | CASRRLAGVRNEQFF | TGTGCCAGCAGACGTCTAGCGGGAGTGAGAAATGAGCAGTTCTTC
TRBJ1-1 | many | TRBV5-1 | NA | CASSLVGFAEAFF | TGCGCCAGCAGCTTGGTAGGGTTTGCTGAAGCTTTCTTT
TRBJ2-7 | many | TRBV11-2 | NA | CASSLESGEFYEQYF | TGTGCCAGCAGCTTAGAGTCAGGCGAGTTCTACGAGCAGTACTTC
TRBJ2-5 | many | TRBV12-3/TRBV12-4 | NA | CASSLRAGHQETQYF | TGTGCCAGCAGTTTAAGGGCGGGGCACCAAGAGACCCAGTACTTC
TRBJ2-2 | many | TRBV11-2 | NA | CASSLGGSGELFF | TGTGCCAGCAGCTTAGGGGGATCCGGGGAGCTGTTTTTT
TRBJ1-1 | many | TRBV6-2/TRBV6-3 | NA | CASSWGRFMNTEAFF | TGTGCCAGCAGTTGGGGACGGTTCATGAACACTGAAGCTTTCTTT
TRBJ2-7 | few | TRBV3-1 | NA | CASSQVRYEQYF | TGTGCCAGCAGCCAAGTCCGCTACGAGCAGTACTTC
TRBJ2-1 | NA | TRBV6-1 | NA | CASSGTGTYNEQFF | TGTGCCAGCAGTGGAACGGGTACCTACAATGAGCAGTTCTTC
TRBJ1-5 | NA | TRBV19 | TRBD1 | CASSFRDRGSNQPQHF | TGTGCCAGTAGTTTCCGGGACAGGGGTAGCAATCAGCCCCAGCATTTT
TRBJ1-2 | few | TRBV18 | TRBD1 | CASSPAPGQESYGYTF | TGTGCCAGCTCACCAGCACCGGGACAGGAGTCCTATGGCTACACCTTC
TRBJ1-6 | many | TRBV30 | NA | CAWSVGGKSPLHF | TGTGCCTGGAGTGTAGGGGGGAAATCACCCCTCCACTTT
TRBJ2-2 | NA | TRBV20-1 | NA | CSAMSPGRSTGELFF | TGCAGTGCTATGAGCCCAGGGCGGTCCACCGGGGAGCTGTTTTTT
TRBJ1-1 | many | TRBV24-1 | NA | CATSDSVGTEAFF | TGTGCCACCTCTGATTCCGTGGGCACTGAAGCTTTCTTT
TRBJ1-4 | many | TRBV5-1 | TRBD1 | CASSSTGEANEKLFF | TGCGCCAGCAGCAGCACAGGGGAGGCTAATGAAAAACTGTTTTTT
TRBJ1-1 | once | TRBV10-3 | NA | CAISESVGTNTEAFF | TGTGCCATCAGTGAGTCGGTGGGAACGAACACTGAAGCTTTCTTT
TRBJ2-1 | few | TRBV18 | NA | CASSPLEVNNEQFF | TGTGCCAGCTCACCTTTGGAGGTGAACAATGAGCAGTTCTTC
TRBJ2-7 | many | TRBV30 | NA | CAWSAIEGVPYEQYF | TGTGCCTGGAGTGCGATCGAGGGGGTGCCCTACGAGCAGTACTTC
TRBJ2-7 | many | TRBV11-2 | NA | CASSLDRVLSSYEQYF | TGTGCCAGCAGCTTAGATCGGGTCCTTAGCTCCTACGAGCAGTACTTC
TRBJ2-3 | many | TRBV2 | TRBD1 | CASLRSPTGADTQYF | TGTGCCAGCCTGCGATCGCCGACAGGGGCAGATACGCAGTATTTT
TRBJ1-2 | many | TRBV28 | TRBD1 | CASSTRTGEVF | TGTGCCAGCAGTACGAGGACAGGAGAGGTCTTC
TRBJ2-1 | NA | TRBV6-1 | TRBD2 | CASSDETSGHNEQFF | TGTGCCAGCAGTGACGAGACTAGCGGCCACAATGAGCAGTTCTTC
TRBJ2-5 | many | TRBV27 | NA | CASIMWEETQYF | TGTGCCAGCATTATGTGGGAAGAGACCCAGTACTTC
TRBJ2-2 | NA | TRBV28 | TRBD2 | CASRSRETNTGELFF | TGTGCCAGCAGATCGCGGGAGACGAACACCGGGGAGCTGTTTTTT
TRBJ2-2 | many | TRBV28 | NA | CASSFHRKDTGELFF | TGTGCCAGCAGTTTTCACAGGAAGGACACCGGGGAGCTGTTTTTT
TRBJ2-5 | NA | TRBV9 | NA | CASSVKGLGETQYF | TGTGCCAGCAGCGTAAAGGGATTGGGAGAGACCCAGTACTTC
TRBJ2-7 | many | TRBV27 | TRBD2 | CASSEIKRGEQYF | TGTGCCAGCTCCGAGATCAAGCGGGGCGAGCAGTACTTC
TRBJ2-3 | many | TRBV27 | TRBD1 | CASRDRSPTDTQYF | TGTGCCAGCAGGGACAGGTCTCCGACAGATACGCAGTATTTT
TRBJ2-7 | many | TRBV7-8 | TRBD2 | CASSLVRLAASQQYF | TGTGCCAGCAGCTTAGTGCGACTAGCGGCATCTCAGCAGTACTTC
TRBJ2-3 | few | TRBV5-6 | NA | CASSQRSGSYTDTQYF | TGTGCCAGCAGCCAGAGAAGCGGGTCCTACACAGATACGCAGTATTTT
TRBJ2-7 | few | TRBV6-1 | NA | CARGSSTGSSYEQYF | TGTGCCAGAGGATCGTCCACAGGGAGCTCCTACGAGCAGTACTTC
TRBJ1-6 | few | TRBV6-9 | NA | CASSYTENSPLHF | TGTGCCAGCAGTTATACTGAGAATTCACCCCTCCACTTT
TRBJ2-3 | many | TRBV2 | TRBD2 | CASSELGREVRRTDTQYF | TGTGCCAGCAGTGAACTGGGTCGGGAGGTGAGGAGGACAGATACGCAGTATTTT
TRBJ2-7 | many | TRBV7-2 | NA | CASSQTGMYEQYF | TGTGCCAGCAGCCAAACAGGGATGTACGAGCAGTACTTC
TRBJ2-2 | few | TRBV6-1 | NA | CASRIGTPSTGELFF | TGTGCCAGCAGGATTGGGACACCATCCACCGGGGAGCTGTTTTTT